Listed below are T cell receptor beta chains from one sample, sequenced in a study of shared clonotypes between healthy human individuals. Some clones are missing from TCRdb's copy, which holds only in-frame ones; the method was immunoSEQ multiplex PCR. The table shows some 2.1 million clones, with about 95% occurring only once. Source material: naive CD8+ T cells sorted from blood. The source of these receptors is a man in his late teens or twenties in good health. Each CDR3 is given with its conserved first and last residue. A D gene is named only where the DNA matches it firmly. The size entry is marked missing in some rows and otherwise reads once, few, many or a size class.

cdr3_nt,cdr3_aa,clone_size,v_call,d_call,j_call
TGCGCCAGCAGTGGAGCTGGGGCGCGGATCGGTGAAGCTTTCTTT,CASSGAGARIGEAFF,.,TRBV10-2,.,TRBJ1-1
TGTGCCAGCAGTGCCTCCGAGGGGGCTATCTCCTACGAGCAGTACTTC,CASSASEGAISYEQYF,once,TRBV27,TRBD1,TRBJ2-7
TGTGCCAGCAGCTTGGAGACAGGGGGTCCCTACGAGCAGTACTTC,CASSLETGGPYEQYF,.,TRBV5-6,TRBD1,TRBJ2-7
TGTGCCAGCAGCTACTCCACCGGGACAGAAGAAGCTTTCTTT,CASSYSTGTEEAFF,once,TRBV5-4,TRBD1,TRBJ1-1
TGCGCCAGCAGCCAACACAGGGGGCGGTCGGCCGGGGAGCTGTTTTTT,CASSQHRGRSAGELFF,.,TRBV4-1,TRBD1,TRBJ2-2
TGTGCCAGCAGAATGTGGTCAGGGGATGGCTACACCTTC,CASRMWSGDGYTF,.,TRBV6-5,.,TRBJ1-2
TGTGCCAGCAGCGATTCTCTAGCGTCTAGCACAGATACGCAGTATTTT,CASSDSLASSTDTQYF,.,TRBV9,.,TRBJ2-3
TGTGCCAGCAGTTTTCCTGGGCAGAACACTGAAGCTTTCTTT,CASSFPGQNTEAFF,.,TRBV6-5,.,TRBJ1-1
TGTGCCAGCGAGACCGTGGCCGGGGCCAACGTCCTGACTTTC,CASETVAGANVLTF,.,TRBV7-8,.,TRBJ2-6
TGTGCCATCAGTGAGTCTACGGTAGCGGGGGGCACCTACGAGCAGTACTTC,CAISESTVAGGTYEQYF,.,TRBV10-3,TRBD2,TRBJ2-7
TGTGCCACCAGCAGAGATAGGGGGAACTACTATGGCTACACCTTC,CATSRDRGNYYGYTF,.,TRBV15,.,TRBJ1-2
TGTGCCAGCAGCTATAGTACTAGCTTGAGCTCCTACGAGCAGTACTTC,CASSYSTSLSSYEQYF,.,TRBV7-9,.,TRBJ2-7
TGTGCCAGCAGTGCGGGACAGGTCTATGGCTACACCTTC,CASSAGQVYGYTF,.,TRBV2,TRBD1,TRBJ1-2
TGTGCCAGCAGCCCGGACGGGTCTGGGACAGATACGCAGTATTTT,CASSPDGSGTDTQYF,.,TRBV9,.,TRBJ2-3
TGTGCCAGCACCCTTATGCCAGGCACAGATACGCAGTATTTT,CASTLMPGTDTQYF,.,TRBV11-2,.,TRBJ2-3
TGTGCCAGCAGCCCAGGTTTGGAGGGACCGGGAACCGGGGAGCTGTTTTTT,CASSPGLEGPGTGELFF,.,TRBV11-2,.,TRBJ2-2
TGCGCCAGCAGCCAAGATGCAGGACAGGGACGGAATGAGCAGTTCTTC,CASSQDAGQGRNEQFF,.,TRBV4-1,TRBD1,TRBJ2-1
TGTGCCAGCAGCTTTTCATTAACCCAGGGGGCGGCGGGCTACACCTTC,CASSFSLTQGAAGYTF,.,TRBV5-4,TRBD1,TRBJ1-2
TGTGCCAGCAGTGAAGTCCTACTCTATAGCAATCAGCCCCAGCATTTT,CASSEVLLYSNQPQHF,.,TRBV6-1,.,TRBJ1-5
TGTGCCAGCAGCGAAGTCTCCGGGGAGCTGTTTTTT,CASSEVSGELFF,once,TRBV27,.,TRBJ2-2
TGTGCCAGCAGCCCTTGGGATTCAGGGTGGCCCAATTCACCCCTCCACTTT,CASSPWDSGWPNSPLHF,.,TRBV9,.,TRBJ1-6
TGTGCCAGCAGTTACCTGACGACTAGCGGGGACTACGAGCAGTACTTC,CASSYLTTSGDYEQYF,.,TRBV6-5,TRBD2,TRBJ2-7
TGTGCCAGCAGCTTAGAGGCGGGAGCCGGCTACGAGCAGTACTTC,CASSLEAGAGYEQYF,.,TRBV11-2,TRBD2,TRBJ2-7
TGTGCCAGCAGCTTAGATATCGGACTAGCGGTGTACGAGCAGTACTTC,CASSLDIGLAVYEQYF,.,TRBV7-6,TRBD2,TRBJ2-7
TGTGCCAGTAGTATAGAAACGTTGGGTCAGCCCCAGCATTTT,CASSIETLGQPQHF,.,TRBV19,.,TRBJ1-5
TGTGCCAGCAGCCCAAGGGGAGACACTGAAGCTTTCTTT,CASSPRGDTEAFF,.,TRBV11-1,.,TRBJ1-1
TGTGCCAGCAGTTTAGTGGGGAGCACAGATACGCAGTATTTT,CASSLVGSTDTQYF,.,TRBV27,.,TRBJ2-3
TGTGCCAGCAGCCAAGGCACAGCTCGGGACACTGAAGCTTTCTTT,CASSQGTARDTEAFF,.,TRBV14,.,TRBJ1-1
TGCGCCAGCAGCCAAGATCTGGGGGAGAGCTCCTACGAGCAGTACTTC,CASSQDLGESSYEQYF,.,TRBV4-3,.,TRBJ2-7
TGCGCCAGCAGCCTAACGCGGAACACTGAAGCTTTCTTT,CASSLTRNTEAFF,.,TRBV4-1,.,TRBJ1-1
TGTGCCAGCAGTCAGTCTGGTCCTCTTGGCGGGGAGCTGTTTTTT,CASSQSGPLGGELFF,.,TRBV6-6,.,TRBJ2-2
TGCGCCAGCAGCCAAGGACAGGGGGCATCCGCCTACAATGAGCAGTTCTTC,CASSQGQGASAYNEQFF,.,TRBV4-3,TRBD1,TRBJ2-1
TGTGCCAGCAGCTTGGAGTCCCAGGGCTGGAGGCAAGAGACCCAGTACTTC,CASSLESQGWRQETQYF,.,TRBV5-6,.,TRBJ2-5
TGTGCCAGCAGTTACTCGCGCGGCTACTACAATGAGCAGTTCTTC,CASSYSRGYYNEQFF,.,TRBV6-5,.,TRBJ2-1
TGTGCCAGCCGCATATACAGCCGCTCCTACGAGCAGTACTTC,CASRIYSRSYEQYF,.,TRBV27,.,TRBJ2-7
TGTGCCAGCACCCAAGGACAGGGGGAAGAGCAGTACTTC,CASTQGQGEEQYF,.,TRBV6-1,TRBD1,TRBJ2-7
TGTGCCAGCAAGGGATTTGGGCCAGAGGAGACCCAGTACTTC,CASKGFGPEETQYF,.,TRBV25-1,.,TRBJ2-5
TGCGCCAGCAGCCAAGAAAGATCTAACACCGCGCTACCCCTCCACTTT,CASSQERSNTALPLHF,.,TRBV4-1,.,TRBJ1-6
TGTGCCAGCAGTGGGAACACTGAAGCTTTCTTT,CASSGNTEAFF,.,TRBV6-8,.,TRBJ1-1
TGTGCCATCGCCCGGGACAGGGGGGATACGCAGTATTTT,CAIARDRGDTQYF,once,TRBV10-3,TRBD1,TRBJ2-3
TGTGCCAGCAGTTACGCTGGAGGCTATGGCTACACCTTC,CASSYAGGYGYTF,.,TRBV6-6,.,TRBJ1-2
TGTGCCAGTCGAACAGGGATGAACACCGGGGAGCTGTTTTTT,CASRTGMNTGELFF,.,TRBV19,.,TRBJ2-2
TGTGCCAGTAGTATGGGCAGAAACACTGAAGCTTTCTTT,CASSMGRNTEAFF,.,TRBV19,.,TRBJ1-1
TGTGCCAGTAGTATAGGACCCCAAGGCGCTGAAGCTTTCTTT,CASSIGPQGAEAFF,once,TRBV19,.,TRBJ1-1
TGTGCCAGCAGCTTAGTGGGCTCAGGAAATGGCTACACCTTC,CASSLVGSGNGYTF,.,TRBV7-9,.,TRBJ1-2
TGTGCCATCAGTGACACAGCCATGAACACTGAAGCTTTCTTT,CAISDTAMNTEAFF,.,TRBV10-3,.,TRBJ1-1
TGTGCCAGCAGTTCTCCGTGGAATGAGCAGTTCTTC,CASSSPWNEQFF,.,TRBV27,.,TRBJ2-1
TGCGCCAGCAGCCAAGATGCTGGGACAGGGGACGCAGATACGCAGTATTTT,CASSQDAGTGDADTQYF,.,TRBV4-1,TRBD1,TRBJ2-3
TGTGCCAGCAGCCCTCTCAGCGGGGGAGACGCCTACGAGCAGTACTTC,CASSPLSGGDAYEQYF,.,TRBV27,TRBD2,TRBJ2-7
TGTGCCAGCAGCTACCGGGACAGGGTCCCCTACGAGCAGTACTTC,CASSYRDRVPYEQYF,.,TRBV13,TRBD1,TRBJ2-7
TGCGCCAGCAGCCAAGTCTCCGGGGTAGCCTACAATGAGCAGTTCTTC,CASSQVSGVAYNEQFF,once,TRBV4-3,.,TRBJ2-1
TGCGCCAGCGCCCCGACTCTGTATAGCGGAACTAGCACAGATACGCAGTATTTT,CASAPTLYSGTSTDTQYF,.,TRBV4-3,.,TRBJ2-3
TGTGCCAGCAGTTTTCGGCGGACGGATACGCAGTATTTT,CASSFRRTDTQYF,.,TRBV28,.,TRBJ2-3
TGTGCCAGCAGTTACATGGGCCCAGGCGCCGAGCAGTTCTTC,CASSYMGPGAEQFF,.,TRBV6-6,.,TRBJ2-1
TGTGCCAGCAGCCTTAGGACAGGGGTAGCGGATGAGCAGTTCTTC,CASSLRTGVADEQFF,.,TRBV5-8,TRBD1,TRBJ2-1
TGTGCCAGCAGGAGGACCCATAGCAATCAGCCCCAGCATTTT,CASRRTHSNQPQHF,.,TRBV6-5,.,TRBJ1-5
TGTGCCAGCAGCCTAGTAGCGGGGGAAACAGATACGCAGTATTTT,CASSLVAGETDTQYF,.,TRBV4-2,TRBD2,TRBJ2-3
TGTGCCAGCAGCCCGAACGGGGTACAGCCTTACGAGCAGTACTTC,CASSPNGVQPYEQYF,.,TRBV5-4,.,TRBJ2-7